This passage covers 12 T cell receptor beta chains from one sample sequenced in a study of blood T cell repertoires in COVID-19. Clones were read by immunoSEQ multiplex PCR, and TCRdb kept only the in-frame ones, dropping some. The sample shows about 160,000 clones, roughly 85% of them seen only once. Material for sequencing was PBMCs or T cells enriched from blood (not recorded which). The receptor source for this set is a man in his 60s who had recovered from COVID-19.

This sequence joins TRBV9 and TRBJ2-3; TRBD2 aligns across 7 bases. The V and J ends lost 5 bases and 2 bases, in that order; junction bases with no gene match: 8. This CDR3 has 15 residues. Germline V gives CDR1 SGDLS, CDR2 YYNGEE. The DNA of the CDR3 is TGTGCCAGCAGTAGAACCGGACTAGTCACAGATACGCAGTATTTT. Translation: CASSRTGLVTDTQYF. Full variable domain (missing parts from reference TRBV9 and TRBJ2-3): DSGVTQTPKHLITATGQRVTLRCSPRSGDLSVYWYQQSLDQGLQFLIQYYNGEERAKGNILERFSAQQFPDLHSELNLSSLELGDSALYFCASSRTGLVTDTQYFGPGTRLTVL.

The chain employs TRBV7-3 and TRBJ2-1, with 15 bases matching TRBD2. CDR1 is SGHTA, CDR2 FQGTGA, per germline. This CDR3 region has 15 residues. V shed 3 bases, J shed 7 bases, and the junction held 1 base outside the gene matches. Here the CDR3 reads CASSLGTSGGNEQFF. The CDR3 nucleotides are TGTGCCAGCAGCTTGGGGACTAGCGGGGGGAATGAGCAGTTCTTC.

The V and J genes are TRBV28 and TRBJ2-5; TRBD1 aligns across 7 bases. There are 15 residues in the CDR3. V lost 5 bases, J lost 7 bases, and 13 bases stayed unmatched. The germline CDR1 and CDR2 sequences are MDHEN and SYDVKM. CDR3 loop: CASSNPRQGVLTQYF. CDR3 DNA: TGTGCCAGCAGTAATCCACGCCAGGGGGTATTGACCCAGTACTTC.

The rearrangement links TRBV29-1 to TRBJ2-4, with 7 bases that match TRBD2. The CDR3 consists of 15 residues. Per germline, CDR1 SQVTM and CDR2 ANQGSEA. V lost 7 bases to trimming and J lost 0 bases; unmatched junction nucleotides: 9. CDR3: CSAQGPGGAKNIQYF. CDR3 DNA sequence: TGCAGCGCCCAGGGTCCGGGGGGAGCCAAAAACATTCAGTACTTC.

The chain couples TRBV10-3 to TRBJ2-1; the match to TRBD2 covers 10 bases. J was trimmed by 8 bases and V by 5 bases; bases with no gene match: 9. This CDR3 is 15 amino acids long. Germline values: CDR1 ENHRY, CDR2 SYGVKD. CDR3 nucleotides: TGTGCCATCAGTCCATCTAGCGGGAGTGGTTATGAGCAGTTCTTC. Translation gives CAISPSSGSGYEQFF.

The rearrangement uses TRBV5-1 and TRBJ1-2, with TRBD1 identical over 9 bases. V lost 4 bases, J lost 7 bases, and 8 bases stayed unmatched. Germline CDR1 SGHRS, CDR2 YFSETQ. The CDR3 is 14 amino acids. The CDR3 nucleotides are TGCGCCAGCAGCAGCACTACAGGGGGCTTTGGCTACACCTTC. Encoded protein: CASSSTTGGFGYTF.

This clone was counted a few times. The rearrangement links TRBV7-2 to TRBJ1-6; D unresolved. There are 14 residues in the CDR3. V gave up 6 bases and J gave up 6 bases, with 12 bases separating them. Germline-derived CDR1 and CDR2 are SGHTA and FQGNSA. The CDR3 nucleotides read TGTGCCAGCAGACGCCGCGCAACTAATTCACCCCTCCACTTT. This translates into CASRRRATNSPLHF.

The chain carries TRBV24-1 and TRBJ2-2, with a possible D match to TRBD1 (5 bases). This CDR3 contains 16 residues. Germline V gene lookup returns CDR1 KGHDR and CDR2 SFDVKD. V was shortened by 3 bases and J by 0 bases, with 10 bases between the two germline ends. The CDR3 protein is CATSDPGQANTGELFF. DNA for the CDR3: TGTGCCACCAGTGATCCCGGACAAGCGAACACCGGGGAGCTGTTTTTT.

J is TRBJ1-1 and V is TRBV11-2; D gene uncertain. Per the germline V gene, CDR1 is SGHAT and CDR2 is FQNNGV. V was shortened by 5 bases and J by 6 bases, with 19 bases between the two germline ends. The CDR3 extends over 15 amino acids. As DNA, the CDR3 is TGTGCCAGCAGCATTAGCGGACGGCAGAATTCTGAAGCTTTCTTT. Its translation: CASSISGRQNSEAFF.

The V gene is TRBV5-1, the J gene TRBJ2-1; possibly TRBD1 for D (6 bases). The CDR3 spans 14 residues. Trimming pared 1 base from V and 4 bases from J, leaving 9 bases between. The V gene's germline CDR1 is SGHRS and CDR2 YFSETQ. The CDR3 DNA reads as TGCGCCAGCAGCTTGCTCGGGACATACAATGAGCAGTTCTTC. Its translation is CASSLLGTYNEQFF.

The chain links TRBV11-2 to TRBJ2-3; 8 positions match TRBD2. The germline CDR1 and CDR2 sequences are SGHAT and FQNNGV. Trimming cost V 3 bases and J 5 bases; bases outside gene matches: 10. This CDR3 has 16 residues. DNA of the CDR3: TGTGCCAGCAGCTTCCTAGCGGGTGGGGCGGGAGATACGCAGTATTTT. Translated: CASSFLAGGAGDTQYF.

The chain combines TRBV25-1 with TRBJ1-2; possibly TRBD1 for D (5 bases). Germline V gives CDR1 MGHDK, CDR2 SYGVNS. The CDR3 has 12 amino acids. V lost 5 bases, J lost 8 bases, and 12 bases lay in between. CDR3: CASSSQGIGYTF. Here the CDR3 DNA reads TGTGCCAGCAGTTCCCAGGGTATCGGCTACACCTTC.